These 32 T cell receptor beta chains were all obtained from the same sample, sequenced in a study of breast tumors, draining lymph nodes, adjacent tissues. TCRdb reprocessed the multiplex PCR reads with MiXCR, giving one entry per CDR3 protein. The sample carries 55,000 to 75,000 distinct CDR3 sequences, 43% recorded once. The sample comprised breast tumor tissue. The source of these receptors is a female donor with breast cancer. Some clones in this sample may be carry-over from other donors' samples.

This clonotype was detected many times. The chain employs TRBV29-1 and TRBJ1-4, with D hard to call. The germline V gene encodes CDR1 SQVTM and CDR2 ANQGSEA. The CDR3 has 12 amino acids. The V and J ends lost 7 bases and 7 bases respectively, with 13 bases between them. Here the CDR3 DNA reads TGCAGCGCCACTGGGCTTGGTGAAAAACTGTTTTTT. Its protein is CSATGLGEKLFF. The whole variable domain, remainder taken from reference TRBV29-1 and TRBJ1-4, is SAVISQKPSRDICQRGTSLTIQCQVDSQVTMMFWYRQQPGQSLTLIATANQGSEATYESGFVIDKFPISRPNLTFSTLTVSNMSPEDSSIYLCSATGLGEKLFFGSGTQLSVL.

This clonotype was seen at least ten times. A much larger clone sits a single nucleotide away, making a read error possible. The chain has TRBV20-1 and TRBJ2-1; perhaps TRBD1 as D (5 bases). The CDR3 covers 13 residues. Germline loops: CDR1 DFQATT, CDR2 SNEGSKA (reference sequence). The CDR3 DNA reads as TGCAGTGCTTTCAAGGCAGGGAACAATGCGCAGTTCTTC. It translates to CSAFKAGNNAQFF.

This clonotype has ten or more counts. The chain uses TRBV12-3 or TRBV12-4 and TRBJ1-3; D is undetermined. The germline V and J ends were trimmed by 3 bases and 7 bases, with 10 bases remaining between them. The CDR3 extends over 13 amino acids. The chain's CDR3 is CASSFQSLNTIYF. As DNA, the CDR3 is TGTGCCAGCAGTTTCCAATCTTTGAACACCATATATTTT.

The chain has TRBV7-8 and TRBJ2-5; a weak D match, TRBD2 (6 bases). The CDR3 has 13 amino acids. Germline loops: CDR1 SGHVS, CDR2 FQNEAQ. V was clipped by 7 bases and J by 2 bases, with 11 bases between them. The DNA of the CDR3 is TGTGCCAGCACCATGGGGGGACAAGAGACCCAGTACTTC. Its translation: CASTMGGQETQYF.

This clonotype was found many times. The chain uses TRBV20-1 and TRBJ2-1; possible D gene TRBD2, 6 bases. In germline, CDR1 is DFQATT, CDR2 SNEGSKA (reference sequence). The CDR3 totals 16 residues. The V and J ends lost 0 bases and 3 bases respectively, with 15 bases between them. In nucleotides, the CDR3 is TGCAGTGCTAGAGAGCCTAGCGCTGCTGGCTACAATGAGCAGTTCTTC. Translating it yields CSAREPSAAGYNEQFF.

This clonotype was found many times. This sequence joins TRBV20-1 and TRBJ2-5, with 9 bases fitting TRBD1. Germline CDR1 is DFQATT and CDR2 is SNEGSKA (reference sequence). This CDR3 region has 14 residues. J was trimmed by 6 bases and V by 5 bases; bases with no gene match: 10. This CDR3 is CSALRTGEAKTQYF. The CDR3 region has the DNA TGCAGTGCTCTCAGGACAGGGGAGGCAAAGACCCAGTACTTC.

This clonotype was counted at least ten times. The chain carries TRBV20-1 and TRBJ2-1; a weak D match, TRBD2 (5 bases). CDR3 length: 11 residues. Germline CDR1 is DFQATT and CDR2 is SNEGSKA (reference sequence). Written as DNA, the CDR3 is TGCAGCAAAGGAGGCTACAATGAGCAGTTCTTC. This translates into CSKGGYNEQFF.

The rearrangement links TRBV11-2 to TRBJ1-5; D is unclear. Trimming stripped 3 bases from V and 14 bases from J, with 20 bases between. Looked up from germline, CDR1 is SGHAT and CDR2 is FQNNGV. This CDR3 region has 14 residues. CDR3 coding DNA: TGTGCCAGCAGCTTCCCTACGGCCCGGCAGTACGAGCATTTT. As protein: CASSFPTARQYEHF.

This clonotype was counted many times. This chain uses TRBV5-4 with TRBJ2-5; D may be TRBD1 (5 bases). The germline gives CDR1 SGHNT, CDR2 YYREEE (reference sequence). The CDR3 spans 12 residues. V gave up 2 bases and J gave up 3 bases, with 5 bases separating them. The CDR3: CASSLQEETQYF. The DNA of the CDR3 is TGTGCCAGCAGCTTACAGGAAGAGACCCAGTACTTC.

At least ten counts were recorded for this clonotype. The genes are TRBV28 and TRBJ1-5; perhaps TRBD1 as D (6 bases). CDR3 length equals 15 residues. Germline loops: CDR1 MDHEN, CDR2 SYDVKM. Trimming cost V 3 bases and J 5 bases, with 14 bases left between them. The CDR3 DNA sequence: TGTGCCAGCAGTTTTGCACTGGGGGGCCATCAGCCCCAGCATTTT. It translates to CASSFALGGHQPQHF.

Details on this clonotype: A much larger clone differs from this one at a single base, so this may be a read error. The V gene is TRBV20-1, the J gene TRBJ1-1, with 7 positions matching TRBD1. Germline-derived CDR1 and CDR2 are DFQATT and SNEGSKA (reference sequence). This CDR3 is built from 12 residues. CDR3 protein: CNAPGQRTEAFF. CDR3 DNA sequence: TGCAATGCTCCGGGACAGAGAACTGAAGCTTTCTTT.

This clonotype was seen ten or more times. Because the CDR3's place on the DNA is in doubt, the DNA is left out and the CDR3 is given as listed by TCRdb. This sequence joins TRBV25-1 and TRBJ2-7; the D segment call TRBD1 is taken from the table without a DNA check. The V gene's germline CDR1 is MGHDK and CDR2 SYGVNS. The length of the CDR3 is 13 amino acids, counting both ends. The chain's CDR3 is CASSVGQGSRRHF.

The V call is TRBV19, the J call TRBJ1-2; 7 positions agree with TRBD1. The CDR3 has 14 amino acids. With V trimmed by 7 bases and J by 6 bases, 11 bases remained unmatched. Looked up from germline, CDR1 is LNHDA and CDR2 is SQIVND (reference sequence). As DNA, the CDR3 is TGTGCCAGTATCTCCCGGGACAGAGAGAATGGCTACACCTTC. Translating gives CASISRDRENGYTF.

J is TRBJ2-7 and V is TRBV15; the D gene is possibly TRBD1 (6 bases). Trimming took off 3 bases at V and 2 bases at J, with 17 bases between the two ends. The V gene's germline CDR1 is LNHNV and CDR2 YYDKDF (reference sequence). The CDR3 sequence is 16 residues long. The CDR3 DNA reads TGTGCCACCAGCAGCTCTTCCTCAGGGGATACCTACGAGCAGTACTTC. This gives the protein CATSSSSSGDTYEQYF.

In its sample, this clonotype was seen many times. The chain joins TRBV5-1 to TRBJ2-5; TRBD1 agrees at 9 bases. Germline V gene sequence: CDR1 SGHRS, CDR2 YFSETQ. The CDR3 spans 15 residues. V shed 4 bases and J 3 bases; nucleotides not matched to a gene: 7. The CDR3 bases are TGCGCCAGCAGCCGGACAGGGGCAAGGAAAGAGACCCAGTACTTC. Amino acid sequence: CASSRTGARKETQYF.

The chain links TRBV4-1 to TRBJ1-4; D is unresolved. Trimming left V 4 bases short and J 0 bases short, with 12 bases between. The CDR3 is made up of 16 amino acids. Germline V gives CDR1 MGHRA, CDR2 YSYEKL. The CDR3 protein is CASSPPQAATNEKLFF. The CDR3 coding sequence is TGCGCCAGCAGCCCCCCCCAGGCAGCAACTAATGAAAAACTGTTTTTT.

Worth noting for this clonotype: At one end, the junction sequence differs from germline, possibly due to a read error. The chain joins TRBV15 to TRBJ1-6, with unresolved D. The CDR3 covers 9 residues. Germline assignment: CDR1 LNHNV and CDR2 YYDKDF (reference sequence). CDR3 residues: CSYNSPLHF. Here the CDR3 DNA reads TGCTCCTATAATTCACCCCTCCACTTT.

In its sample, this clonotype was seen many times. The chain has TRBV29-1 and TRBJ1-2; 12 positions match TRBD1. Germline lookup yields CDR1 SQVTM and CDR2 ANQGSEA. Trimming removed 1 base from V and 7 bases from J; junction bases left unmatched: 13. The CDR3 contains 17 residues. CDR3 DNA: TGCAGCGTTGAAGCCCAGAGAGGGGACAGGGGGCTTTTTGGCTACACCTTC. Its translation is CSVEAQRGDRGLFGYTF.

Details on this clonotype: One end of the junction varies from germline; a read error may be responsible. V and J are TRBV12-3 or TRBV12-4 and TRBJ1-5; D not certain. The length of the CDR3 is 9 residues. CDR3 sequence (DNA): TGTGCCAGCACTCCCGGACCCGATTTT. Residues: CASTPGPDF.

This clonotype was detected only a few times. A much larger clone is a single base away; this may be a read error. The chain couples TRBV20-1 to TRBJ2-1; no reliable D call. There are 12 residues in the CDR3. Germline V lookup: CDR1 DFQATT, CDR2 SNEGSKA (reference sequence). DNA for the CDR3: TGCAGTGCCTCGGACGAAAGGGATGAGCCGTTCTTC. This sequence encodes CSASDERDEPFF.

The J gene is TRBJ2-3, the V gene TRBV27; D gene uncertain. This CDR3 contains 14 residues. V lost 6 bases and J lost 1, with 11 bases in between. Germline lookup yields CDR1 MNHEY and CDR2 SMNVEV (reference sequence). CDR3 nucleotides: TGTGCCAGCAGCCGGCGACTGGGCACAGATACGCAGTATTTT. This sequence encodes CASSRRLGTDTQYF.

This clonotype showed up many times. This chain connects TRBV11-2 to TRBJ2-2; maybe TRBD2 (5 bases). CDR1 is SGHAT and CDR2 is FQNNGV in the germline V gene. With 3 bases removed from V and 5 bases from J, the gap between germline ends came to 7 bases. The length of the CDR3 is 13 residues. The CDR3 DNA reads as TGTGCCAGCAGCTTGGAGGTTACCGGGGAGCTGTTTTTT. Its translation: CASSLEVTGELFF.

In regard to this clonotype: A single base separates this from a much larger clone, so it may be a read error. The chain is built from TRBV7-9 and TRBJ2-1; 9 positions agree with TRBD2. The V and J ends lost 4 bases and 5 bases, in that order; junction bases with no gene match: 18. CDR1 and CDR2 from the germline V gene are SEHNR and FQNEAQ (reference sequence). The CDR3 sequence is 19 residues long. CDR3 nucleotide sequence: TGTGCCAGCAGCTGGACCCAAGGGGGTGGCGGGGGGGCCAACAATGAGCAGTTCTTC. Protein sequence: CASSWTQGGGGGANNEQFF.

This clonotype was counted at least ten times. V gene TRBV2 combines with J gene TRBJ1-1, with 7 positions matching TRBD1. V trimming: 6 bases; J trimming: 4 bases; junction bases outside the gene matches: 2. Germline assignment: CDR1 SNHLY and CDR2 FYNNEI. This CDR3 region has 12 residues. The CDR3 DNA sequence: TGTGCCAGCAGGAGGGACAGCACTGAAGCTTTCTTT. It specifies CASRRDSTEAFF.

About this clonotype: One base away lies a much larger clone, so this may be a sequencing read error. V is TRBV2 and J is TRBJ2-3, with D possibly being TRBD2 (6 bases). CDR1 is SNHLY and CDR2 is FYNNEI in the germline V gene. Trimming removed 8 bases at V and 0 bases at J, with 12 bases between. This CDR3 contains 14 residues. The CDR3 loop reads CASPPGRSTDTQYF. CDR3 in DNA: TGTGCCAGCCCACCAGGGAGGAGCACAGATACGCAGTATTTT.

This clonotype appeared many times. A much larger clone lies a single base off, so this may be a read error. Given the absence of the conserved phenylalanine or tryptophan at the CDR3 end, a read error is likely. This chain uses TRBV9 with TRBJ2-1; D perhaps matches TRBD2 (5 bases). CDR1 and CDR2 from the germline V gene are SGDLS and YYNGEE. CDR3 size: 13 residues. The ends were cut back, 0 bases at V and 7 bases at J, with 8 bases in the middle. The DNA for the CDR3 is TGTGCCAGCAGCGTAGGGACTCGGAATGAGCAGTTCTCC. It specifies CASSVGTRNEQFS.

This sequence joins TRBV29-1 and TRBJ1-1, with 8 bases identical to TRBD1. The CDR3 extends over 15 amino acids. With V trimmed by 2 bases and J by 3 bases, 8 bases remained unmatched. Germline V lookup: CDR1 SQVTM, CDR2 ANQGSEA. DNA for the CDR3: TGCAGCGTTGAATCATTTGGCAGGGGGCACACTGAAGCTTTCTTT. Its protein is CSVESFGRGHTEAFF.

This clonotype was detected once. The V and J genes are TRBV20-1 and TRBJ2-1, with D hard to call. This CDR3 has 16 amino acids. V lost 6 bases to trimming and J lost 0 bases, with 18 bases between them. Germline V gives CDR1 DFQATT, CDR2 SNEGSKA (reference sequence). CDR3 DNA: TGCAGTGCCCCAAAGTCGGGTTTGAGCTCCTACAATGAGCAGTTCTTC. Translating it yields CSAPKSGLSSYNEQFF.

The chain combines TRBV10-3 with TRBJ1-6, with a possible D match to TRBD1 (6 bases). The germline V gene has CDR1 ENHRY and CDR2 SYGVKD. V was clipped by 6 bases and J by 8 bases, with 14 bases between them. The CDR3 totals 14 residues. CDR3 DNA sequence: TGTGCCATCAGCCAGGGGCAACGCGATTCACCCCTCCACTTT. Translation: CAISQGQRDSPLHF.

The CDR3 DNA reads as TGTGCCAGCAGCTTAACGATACCGGATGAGCCGCTCACAGATACGCAGTATTTT. Amino acid sequence: CASSLTIPDEPLTDTQYF. J is TRBJ2-3 and V is TRBV7-3; the D is unclear. The CDR3 has 18 residues. V was clipped by 0 bases and J by 2 bases, with 18 bases between them. Germline V gene data show CDR1 as SGHTA and CDR2 as FQGTGA. The whole variable domain, remainder taken from reference TRBV7-3 and TRBJ2-3, is GAGVSQTPSNKVTEKGKYVELRCDPISGHTALYWYRQSLGQGPEFLIYFQGTGAADDSGLPNDRFFAVRPEGSVSTLKIQRTERGDSAVYLCASSLTIPDEPLTDTQYFGPGTRLTVL.

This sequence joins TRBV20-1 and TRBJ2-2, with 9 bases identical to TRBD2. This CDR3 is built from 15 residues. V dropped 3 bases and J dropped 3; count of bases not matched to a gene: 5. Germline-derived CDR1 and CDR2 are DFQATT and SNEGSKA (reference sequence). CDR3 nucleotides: TGCAGTGCTAGCGGCGGGAGGGGAGACACCGGGGAGCTGTTTTTT. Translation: CSASGGRGDTGELFF.

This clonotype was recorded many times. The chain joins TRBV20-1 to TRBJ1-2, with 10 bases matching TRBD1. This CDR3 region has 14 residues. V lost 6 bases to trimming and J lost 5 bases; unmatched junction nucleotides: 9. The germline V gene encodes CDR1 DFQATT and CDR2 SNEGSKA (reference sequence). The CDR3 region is CSAWTGGQGYGYTF. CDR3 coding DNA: TGCAGTGCCTGGACTGGGGGACAGGGGTATGGCTACACCTTC.